Listed here are 10 T cell receptor beta chains from one sample, sequenced in a study of blood T cell repertoires in COVID-19. Data came from immunoSEQ multiplex PCR; TCRdb stores just in-frame clones and leaves some out. The data contain some 180,000 clones, approximately 89% of them seen just once; the ten biggest clones take up around 8%. The sample taken for sequencing was peripheral blood. These receptors were taken from a woman aged 60-75 years with acute or convalescent COVID-19.

This rearrangement joins TRBV19 to TRBJ1-1; TRBD1 might be the D (6 bases). The ends were cut back, 5 bases at V and 0 bases at J, with 10 bases in the middle. This CDR3 is 14 amino acids long. From germline, CDR1 is LNHDA and CDR2 SQIVND (reference sequence). Here the CDR3 reads CASSSDRLNTEAFF. CDR3 nucleotide sequence: TGTGCCAGTAGTTCCGACAGGCTGAACACTGAAGCTTTCTTT.

V gene TRBV24-1 combines with J gene TRBJ2-5; the D gene is possibly TRBD1 (5 bases). The CDR3 covers 14 residues. Germline CDR1 is KGHDR and CDR2 is SFDVKD. Trimming stripped 4 bases from V and 5 bases from J, with 13 bases between. DNA for the CDR3: TGTGCCACCAGTGACCCAGGGTCGGTGGAGACCCAGTACTTC. Its protein is CATSDPGSVETQYF.

The chain's CDR3 is CATLRDRGVYEQYF. DNA of the CDR3: TGTGCCACCCTCCGGGACAGGGGAGTCTACGAGCAGTACTTC. The chain recombines TRBV28 with TRBJ2-7; 10 bases align to TRBD1. This CDR3 comprises 14 residues. Per the germline V gene, CDR1 is MDHEN and CDR2 is SYDVKM. Losses at the gene ends were 10 bases for V and 3 bases for J; bases not matched to a gene: 9.

CDR3 bases: TGTGCCAGCAGCGTTAGTGGGGCAGGCCGGGGGGTAAACACCGGGGAGCTGTTTTTT. Protein product: CASSVSGAGRGVNTGELFF. The genes are TRBV9 and TRBJ2-2; 7 bases line up with TRBD2. V shed 2 bases and J 2 bases; nucleotides not matched to a gene: 15. Germline CDR1 is SGDLS and CDR2 is YYNGEE. The CDR3 consists of 19 residues.

The chain uses TRBV19 and TRBJ1-5, with D unclear. V gave up 5 bases and J gave up 5 bases, with 7 bases separating them. Germline values: CDR1 LNHDA, CDR2 SQIVND (reference sequence). There are 12 residues in the CDR3. The CDR3 here is CASSPLDQPQHF. For the CDR3, the DNA is TGTGCCAGTAGTCCCTTAGATCAGCCCCAGCATTTT.

The rearrangement links TRBV7-6 to TRBJ2-1; 9 positions agree with TRBD2. Germline CDR1 is SGHVS and CDR2 is FNYEAQ. With 1 base clipped from V and 8 bases from J, the junction kept 6 bases outside the gene matches. The CDR3 loop spans 15 amino acids. In nucleotides, the CDR3 is TGTGCCAGCAGCTTAGTAGCGGGGGTTTTGGATGAGCAGTTCTTC. Amino acid sequence: CASSLVAGVLDEQFF.

Concerning this clone: Distinct nucleotide sequences in the sample also encode this CDR3. The chain combines TRBV7-2 with TRBJ2-1; 7 bases match TRBD2. The CDR3 extends over 13 amino acids. V shed 5 bases and J 7 bases; nucleotides not matched to a gene: 5. Germline V lookup: CDR1 SGHTA, CDR2 FQGNSA. CDR3 coding DNA: TGTGCCAGCAGCCTGGGGGGGGAAAATGAGCAGTTCTTC. Amino acid sequence: CASSLGGENEQFF.

The rearrangement uses TRBV10-3 and TRBJ2-3; 7 nucleotides agree with TRBD2. Germline CDR1 is ENHRY and CDR2 is SYGVKD. The CDR3 runs to 14 residues. J lost 2 bases, V lost 6 bases, and 5 bases had no gene match. The DNA of the CDR3 is TGTGCCATCAGCGCAAGCGGGAACACAGATACGCAGTATTTT. Translating gives CAISASGNTDTQYF.

The V gene is TRBV5-4, the J gene TRBJ2-7; 11 nucleotides line up with TRBD2. The germline gives CDR1 SGHNT, CDR2 YYREEE (reference sequence). The CDR3 sequence is 16 residues long. With V trimmed by 1 base and J by 3 bases, 6 bases remained unmatched. In DNA, the CDR3 is TGTGCCAGCAGCTTGTGGGGGGGACTAGCGGACTACGAGCAGTACTTC. It translates to CASSLWGGLADYEQYF. Full variable domain (missing parts from reference TRBV5-4 and TRBJ2-7): ETGVTQSPTHLIKTRGQQVTLRCSSQSGHNTVSWYQQALGQGPQFIFQYYREEENGRGNFPPRFSGLQFPNYSSELNVNALELDDSALYLCASSLWGGLADYEQYFGPGTRLTVT.

A remark on this clone: This same CDR3 is encoded by further DNA sequences in the sample. The chain has TRBV10-3 and TRBJ1-5; D remains unclear. This CDR3 spans 15 amino acids. Trimming took 0 bases from V and 0 from J, leaving 6 bases between them. Germline V gives CDR1 ENHRY, CDR2 SYGVKD. CDR3 loop: CAISESQDSNQPQHF. In DNA, the CDR3 is TGTGCCATCAGTGAGTCGCAGGATAGCAATCAGCCCCAGCATTTT.